This TCR beta chain is from a study of blood T cell repertoires in COVID-19. Here immunoSEQ multiplex PCR was the method, and the copy in TCRdb shows in-frame clones only, minus some. The sample carries around 220,000 clones, 84% recorded once. The V end lost 1 base, the J end lost 6 bases, and 10 bases lay between the germline ends. The germline CDR1 and CDR2 sequences are SGHDT and YYEEEE. The CDR3 spans 14 residues. Assignment of participants to cohorts was predicated upon participant-reported clinical history. Donors of Cohort 3 who recovered were those that had two negative PCRs, clearance, or symptom resolution.

The TCR originated in a woman aged 40 to 55 who had recovered from COVID-19. J is TRBJ2-2 and V is TRBV5-6, with D possibly TRBD1 on 5 matching bases. The specimen sequenced was PBMCs or T cells enriched from blood (not recorded which). This chain's CDR3 is CASSLIRDPGELFF. As DNA, the CDR3 is TGTGCCAGCAGCTTGATCAGGGATCCCGGGGAGCTGTTTTTT.